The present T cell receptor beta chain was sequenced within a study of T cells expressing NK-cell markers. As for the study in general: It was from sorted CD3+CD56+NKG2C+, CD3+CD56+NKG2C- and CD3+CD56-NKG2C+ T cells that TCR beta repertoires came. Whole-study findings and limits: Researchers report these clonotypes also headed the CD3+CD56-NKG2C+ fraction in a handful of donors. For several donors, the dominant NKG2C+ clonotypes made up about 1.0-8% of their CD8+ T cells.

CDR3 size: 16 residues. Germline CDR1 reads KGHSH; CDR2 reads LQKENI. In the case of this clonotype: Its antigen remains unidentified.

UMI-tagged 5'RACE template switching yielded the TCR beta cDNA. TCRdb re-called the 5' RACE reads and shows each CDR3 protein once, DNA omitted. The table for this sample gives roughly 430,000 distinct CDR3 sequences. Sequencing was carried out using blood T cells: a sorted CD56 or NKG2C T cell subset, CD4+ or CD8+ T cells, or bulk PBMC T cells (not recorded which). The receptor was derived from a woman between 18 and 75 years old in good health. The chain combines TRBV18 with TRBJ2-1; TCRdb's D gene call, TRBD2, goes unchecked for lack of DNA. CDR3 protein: CASSPPSGRYYNEQFF.